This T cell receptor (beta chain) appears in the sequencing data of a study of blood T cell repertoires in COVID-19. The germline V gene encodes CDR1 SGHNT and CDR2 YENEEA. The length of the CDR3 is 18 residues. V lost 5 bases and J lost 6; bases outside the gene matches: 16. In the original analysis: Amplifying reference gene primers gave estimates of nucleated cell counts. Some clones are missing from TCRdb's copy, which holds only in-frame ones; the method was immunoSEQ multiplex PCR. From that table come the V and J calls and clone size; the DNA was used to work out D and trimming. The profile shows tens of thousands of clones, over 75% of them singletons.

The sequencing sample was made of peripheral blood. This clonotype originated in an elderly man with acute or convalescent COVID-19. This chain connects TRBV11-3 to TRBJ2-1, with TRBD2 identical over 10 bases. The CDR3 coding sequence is TGTGCCAGCAGCCCATACGGGGCAGCGGGGGGGGAAGCCAATGAGCAGTTCTTC. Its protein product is CASSPYGAAGGEANEQFF. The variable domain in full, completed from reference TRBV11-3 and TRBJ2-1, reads EAGVVQSPRYKIIEKKQPVAFWCNPISGHNTLYWYLQNLGQGPELLIRYENEEAVDDSQLPKDRFSAERLKGVDSTLKIQPAELGDSAVYLCASSPYGAAGGEANEQFFGPGTRLTVL.